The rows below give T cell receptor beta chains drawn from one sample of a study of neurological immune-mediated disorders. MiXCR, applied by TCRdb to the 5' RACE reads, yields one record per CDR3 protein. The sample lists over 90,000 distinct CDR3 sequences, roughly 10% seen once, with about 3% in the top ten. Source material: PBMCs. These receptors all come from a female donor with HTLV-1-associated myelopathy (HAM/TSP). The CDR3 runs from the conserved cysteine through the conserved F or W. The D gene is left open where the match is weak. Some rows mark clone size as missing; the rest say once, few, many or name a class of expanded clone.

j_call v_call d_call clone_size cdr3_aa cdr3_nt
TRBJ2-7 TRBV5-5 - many CASSLGSLRGSDEQYF TGTGCCAGCAGCTTGGGCTCACTAAGGGGTAGCGACGAGCAGTACTTC
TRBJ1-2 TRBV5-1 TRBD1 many CASRDREGDGYTF TGCGCCAGCAGGGACAGGGAAGGCGATGGCTACACCTTC
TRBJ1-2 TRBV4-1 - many CASSLSLGGARYGYTF TGCGCCAGCAGCCTAAGCTTAGGCGGGGCCCGCTATGGCTACACCTTC
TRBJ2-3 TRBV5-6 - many CASSQKSTDTQYF TGTGCCAGCAGCCAAAAAAGCACAGATACGCAGTATTTT
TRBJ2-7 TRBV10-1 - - CASSDRRLGSYEQYF TGCGCCAGCAGTGATAGGAGACTGGGCTCCTACGAGCAGTACTTC
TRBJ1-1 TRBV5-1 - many CASSSSRPTNTEAFF TGCGCCAGCAGCTCGTCCCGACCAACGAACACTGAAGCTTTCTTT
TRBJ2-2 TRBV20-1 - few CSARASGRSHTGELFF TGCAGTGCTAGAGCTTCAGGGAGAAGTCACACCGGGGAGCTGTTTTTT
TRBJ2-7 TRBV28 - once CAVTGDFTYEQYF TGTGCCGTCACGGGGGACTTTACCTACGAGCAGTACTTC
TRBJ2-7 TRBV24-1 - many CATSDSHLGLEQYF TGTGCCACCAGTGATTCTCACCTGGGCTTGGAGCAGTACTTC
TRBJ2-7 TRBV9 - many CASSPSGQSKVPYEQYF TGTGCCAGCAGCCCTTCTGGGCAGTCGAAGGTTCCCTACGAGCAGTACTTC
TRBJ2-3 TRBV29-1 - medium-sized CSVVWTDTQYF TGCAGCGTTGTGTGGACAGATACGCAGTATTTT
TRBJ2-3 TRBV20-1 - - CSVQWGAPDTQYF TGCAGTGTGCAGTGGGGGGCCCCAGATACGCAGTATTTT
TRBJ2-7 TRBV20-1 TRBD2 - CSARATSWGDEQYF TGCAGTGCTAGAGCGACTAGCTGGGGCGACGAGCAGTACTTC
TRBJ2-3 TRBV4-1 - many CASSSTGVPRGGSTDTQYF TGCGCCAGCAGCTCTACTGGCGTCCCGAGAGGCGGAAGCACAGATACGCAGTATTTT
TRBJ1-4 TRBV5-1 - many CASSRTGSGNEKLFF TGCGCCAGCAGCAGAACAGGGTCGGGGAATGAAAAACTGTTTTTT
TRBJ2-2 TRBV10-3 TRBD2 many CAIKGLAGITGELFF TGTGCCATCAAAGGACTAGCGGGGATCACCGGGGAGCTGTTTTTT
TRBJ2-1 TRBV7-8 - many CASGSGATYNEQFF TGTGCCAGCGGATCAGGGGCTACGTACAATGAGCAGTTCTTC
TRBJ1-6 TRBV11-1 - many CASSPGSSYNSPLHF TGTGCCAGCAGCCCAGGGAGCTCCTATAATTCACCCCTCCACTTT
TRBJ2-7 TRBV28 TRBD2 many CASSSPRAGNQYEQYF TGTGCCAGCAGTTCTCCACGAGCGGGGAACCAGTACGAGCAGTACTTC
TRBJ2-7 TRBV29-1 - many CSGLWKEQYF TGCAGCGGGCTTTGGAAAGAGCAGTACTTC
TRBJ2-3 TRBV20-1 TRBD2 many CSARKGRVLYF TGCAGTGCTAGAAAAGGGAGGGTACTGTATTTT
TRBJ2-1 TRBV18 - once CASSPRDKDMDEQFF TGTGCCAGCTCACCCCGGGACAAGGATATGGATGAGCAGTTCTTC
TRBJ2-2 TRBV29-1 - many CSARSGQANTGELFF TGCAGCGCCCGGTCGGGACAAGCGAACACCGGGGAGCTGTTTTTT
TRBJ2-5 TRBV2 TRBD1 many CASVDGTGQETQYF TGTGCCAGCGTTGACGGGACAGGCCAAGAGACCCAGTACTTC
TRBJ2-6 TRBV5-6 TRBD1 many CAGGEQGAFGANVLTF TGTGCCGGGGGCGAGCAGGGGGCGTTTGGGGCCAACGTCCTGACTTTC
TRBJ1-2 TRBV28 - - CASIAEKGGRLFGYTF TGTGCCAGCATCGCAGAGAAAGGGGGGCGCTTATTTGGCTACACCTTC
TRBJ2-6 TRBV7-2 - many CASSGGLSGANVLTF TGTGCCAGCAGCGGAGGGCTTTCAGGGGCCAACGTCCTGACTTTC
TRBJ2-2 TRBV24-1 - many CATSPGRITGELFF TGTGCCACCAGCCCGGGACGGATCACCGGGGAGCTGTTTTTT
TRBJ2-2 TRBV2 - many CASRYSGELFF TGTGCCAGCAGGTACAGCGGGGAGCTGTTTTTT
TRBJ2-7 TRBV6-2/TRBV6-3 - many CASTKGGLHYEQYF TGTGCCAGCACCAAGGGGGGACTCCACTACGAGCAGTACTTC
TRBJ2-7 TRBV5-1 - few CASSLQGDKSGQYF TGCGCCAGCAGCTTGCAGGGAGACAAATCCGGGCAGTACTTC
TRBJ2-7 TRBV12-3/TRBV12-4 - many CASSLGWGIGEQYF TGTGCCAGCAGTTTAGGGTGGGGAATTGGCGAGCAGTACTTC
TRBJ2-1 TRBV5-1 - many CASSSSARAGSNEQFF TGCGCCAGCAGCTCCAGCGCCCGGGCAGGAAGCAATGAGCAGTTCTTC
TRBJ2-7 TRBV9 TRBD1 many CASSVRTGFYEQYF TGTGCCAGCAGCGTTCGGACAGGGTTCTACGAGCAGTACTTC
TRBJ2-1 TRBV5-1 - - CASSLEATYNEQFF TGCGCCAGCAGCTTGGAGGCCACCTACAATGAGCAGTTCTTC
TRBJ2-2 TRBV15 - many CATRDGNTGELFF TGTGCCACTAGGGACGGAAACACCGGGGAGCTGTTTTTT
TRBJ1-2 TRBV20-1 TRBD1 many CSARDSGTAILYGYTF TGCAGTGCTAGAGACTCCGGGACAGCTATCCTCTATGGCTACACCTTC
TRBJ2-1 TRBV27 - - CASSLSTIGGAVYNEQFF TGTGCCAGCAGTTTAAGCACCATCGGGGGTGCCGTCTACAATGAGCAGTTCTTC
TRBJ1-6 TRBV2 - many CASRTGFNSPLHF TGTGCCAGCAGAACCGGGTTTAATTCACCCCTCCACTTT
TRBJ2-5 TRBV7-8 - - CASSQQGGETQYF TGTGCCAGCAGTCAACAAGGCGGGGAGACCCAGTACTTC
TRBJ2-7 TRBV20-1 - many CSASDPERHSSYEQYF TGCAGTGCTAGCGACCCGGAGAGACATAGCTCCTACGAGCAGTACTTC
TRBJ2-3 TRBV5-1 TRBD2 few CASSPGGTSSTDTQYF TGCGCCAGCAGCCCGGGGGGGACGTCTAGCACAGATACGCAGTATTTT
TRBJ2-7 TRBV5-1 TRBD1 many CASSFKLFGQASYEQYF TGCGCCAGCAGCTTCAAATTATTTGGACAGGCCTCCTACGAGCAGTACTTC
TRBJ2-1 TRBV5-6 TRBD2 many CASSLVSGAYNEQFF TGTGCCAGCAGCTTGGTTAGCGGGGCTTACAATGAGCAGTTCTTC
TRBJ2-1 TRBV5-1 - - CASSSGQTYNEQFF TGCGCCAGCAGCTCTGGACAGACCTACAATGAGCAGTTCTTC
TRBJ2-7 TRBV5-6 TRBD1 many CASSRQGRVYEQYF TGTGCCAGCAGCCGACAGGGGAGAGTCTACGAGCAGTACTTC
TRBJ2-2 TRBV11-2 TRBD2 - CASSLGLLAGGNTANTGELFF TGTGCCAGCAGCTTAGGTCTCCTAGCGGGGGGGAACACCGCGAACACCGGGGAGCTGTTTTTT
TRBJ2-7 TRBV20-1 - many CSAPRDNLYEQYF TGCAGTGCACCGCGGGACAACCTATACGAGCAGTACTTC
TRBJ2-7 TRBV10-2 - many CAGGGFAYEQYF TGCGCCGGAGGGGGGTTTGCCTACGAGCAGTACTTC
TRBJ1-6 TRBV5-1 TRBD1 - CASSRTGSNSPLHF TGCGCCAGCTCAAGGACAGGGAGTAATTCACCCCTCCACTTT
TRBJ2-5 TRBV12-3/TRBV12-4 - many CASIRGSGETQYF TGTGCCAGCATCCGTGGGAGTGGAGAGACCCAGTACTTC
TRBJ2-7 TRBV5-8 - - CASSSLLGLEYF TGTGCCAGCAGTTCACTCCTGGGTCTCGAGTACTTC
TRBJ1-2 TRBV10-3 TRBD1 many CAISRTGGEDNYGYTF TGTGCCATCAGTAGGACAGGGGGTGAAGATAACTATGGCTACACCTTC
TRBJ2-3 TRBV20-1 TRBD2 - CSALATSGGPREGTQYF TGCAGTGCTCTAGCCACTAGCGGGGGGCCCCGTGAAGGTACGCAGTATTTT
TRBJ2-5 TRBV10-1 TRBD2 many CASSESGSGGRQETQYF TGCGCCAGCAGTGAGTCAGGTAGCGGGGGCCGCCAAGAGACCCAGTACTTC
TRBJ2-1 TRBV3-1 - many CASSPNREFIEQFF TGTGCCAGCAGCCCCAACAGGGAGTTTATAGAGCAGTTCTTC
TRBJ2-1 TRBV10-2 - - CASSESAGRTSQFF TGCGCCAGCAGTGAGTCGGCGGGGAGAACGAGCCAGTTCTTC
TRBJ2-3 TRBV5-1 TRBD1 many CASSLGQGDTQYF TGCGCCAGCAGCTTGGGACAGGGTGATACGCAGTATTTT